A single T cell receptor (beta chain) is shown here with its context. Antigen specificity is unknown. Pooling covered second doses at about 4 or about 12 weeks. The sample belongs to a study of T cell responses to AZD1222 COVID-19 vaccine. Study-level findings and limits: Increased Spike-specific TCR breadth and depth were observed after two AZD1222 doses. Clonal diversity may have been underestimated, and the donors were mostly white British, with more females than males. Only a handful of AZD1222 recipients, roughly 6 in all, had baseline seropositivity.

The repertoire was sequenced with immunoSEQ multiplex PCR; TCRdb's copy has only in-frame clones and lacks some. In the table there are roughly 50,000 clones, about 86% of which are singletons. The sequence was obtained from an adult who received the AZD1222 COVID-19 vaccine. The sample consisted of peripheral blood, taken 28 days after the second AZD1222 dose.

Here the CDR3 reads CASSLAGGNYGYTF. DNA of the CDR3: TGTGCCAGCAGCCTCGCAGGGGGGAACTATGGCTACACCTTC. The rearrangement uses TRBV9 and TRBJ1-2; 7 bases align to TRBD1. V shed 4 bases, J shed 2 bases, and the junction held 5 bases outside the gene matches. Germline lookup yields CDR1 SGDLS and CDR2 YYNGEE. This CDR3 region has 14 residues.